A selection of T cell receptor beta chains follows, all from one sample in a study of radiation and T cells in renal cell carcinoma. Profiling relied on immunoSEQ multiplex PCR, and the TCRdb table lists in-frame clones only, not all of them. The data contain 40,000 to 60,000 clones, approximately 80% of them singletons. The source was blood, collected from a patient whose treatment included radiotherapy and nephrectomy. All receptors come from a woman aged 70-85 years with renal cell carcinoma. Both conserved end residues are part of each CDR3.

V | CDR3
TRBV4-1 | CASSQDRTGAYRFF
TRBV18 | CASSPGAGSYGYTF
TRBV6-5 | CASSDILSGNTIYF
TRBV5-1 | CASSFDGGYTF
TRBV5-6 | CASSLRQGARTEAFF
TRBV27 | CASSLGLAVSYNEQFF
TRBV6-7 | CASSSPGTGDTDTQYF
TRBV27 | CASRNLGKPQHF
TRBV19 | CASKEQGGNQPQHF
TRBV6-6 | CASSGQQNQPQHF
TRBV27 | CASSLWQGAGETQYF
TRBV30 | CAWRRGLDTEAFF
TRBV27 | CASGTRGLAEAFF
TRBV4-2 | CASSQLAGGTDTQYF
TRBV6-1 | CASSETPPNYGYTF
TRBV29-1 | CSVTPLRNTEAFF
TRBV10-3 | CAIKGGSLIDTGELFF
TRBV30 | CAWTPDASYNEQFF
TRBV19 | CASSIKASGYNEQFF
TRBV19 | CASSPGTSGYNEQFF
TRBV10-1 | CASSESAGGGYEQYF
TRBV27 | CASSPGGQGTYEQYF
TRBV7-7 | CASSHLLLAGGVETQYF